This entry lists 23 T cell receptor beta chains sequenced from one sample in a study of T cell changes during pregnancy in multiple sclerosis (dated by TCRdb to between 2017 and 2020). The protocol used for the library was the immunoSEQ multiplex PCR assay. TCRdb retrieved this table from immuneACCESS and kept in-frame rearrangements only. Not all clones are present; in checked studies, unresolved V genes account for under half, and no reason is known for the remainder. The sample has about 49,000 clones on record, roughly 89% of them singletons. The top ten clonotypes cover less than 6.5% of the sample. The sequencing used peripheral blood, collected after pregnancy. Receptor source: a female donor in good health, enrolled as a control in a pregnancy study.

The V gene is TRBV28, the J gene TRBJ2-1; 7 nucleotides agree with TRBD1. The CDR3 is 15 amino acids. The junction had 5 bases not matched to a gene; V was cut back by 4 bases and J by 2 bases. CDR1 and CDR2 (germline): MDHEN, SYDVKM. CDR3 in amino acids: CASSSPQGPYNEQFF. CDR3 DNA: TGTGCCAGCAGTTCCCCACAGGGGCCCTACAATGAGCAGTTCTTC.

The rearrangement uses TRBV14 and TRBJ1-2; perhaps TRBD1 as D (6 bases). Germline V CDR1 and CDR2: SGHDN, FVKESK. Deletions cut 4 bases from V and 4 bases from J, with 10 bases between. The CDR3 spans 13 residues. This CDR3 is CASSPNRVYGYTF. DNA of the CDR3: TGTGCCAGCAGCCCGAACAGGGTCTATGGCTACACCTTC. Drawing the rest from reference TRBV14 and TRBJ1-2, the complete variable domain is EAGVTQFPSHSVIEKGQTVTLRCDPISGHDNLYWYRRVMGKEIKFLLHFVKESKQDESGMPNNRFLAERTGGTYSTLKVQPAELEDSGVYFCASSPNRVYGYTFGSGTRLTVV.

This chain connects TRBV10-3 to TRBJ1-1; D remains unclear. Germline CDR1 is ENHRY and CDR2 is SYGVKD. The CDR3 runs 14 residues. The V end lost 10 bases, the J end lost 3 bases, and 18 bases lay between the germline ends. The CDR3 spells CATVRRAGDTEAFF. The CDR3 DNA reads as TGTGCCACCGTGAGAAGGGCCGGGGACACTGAAGCTTTCTTT.

The rearrangement uses TRBV7-9 and TRBJ2-3, with D maybe TRBD2 (5 bases). The CDR3 extends over 16 amino acids. V was shortened by 5 bases and J by 1 base, with 16 bases between the two germline ends. Looked up from germline, CDR1 is SEHNR and CDR2 is FQNEAQ (reference sequence). This chain's CDR3 is CASSPFPSSRTDTQYF. The CDR3 DNA reads as TGTGCCAGCAGCCCCTTCCCTAGCAGTCGCACAGATACGCAGTATTTT.

The chain couples TRBV5-6 to TRBJ2-1, with D possibly being TRBD1 (5 bases). Germline V lookup: CDR1 SGHDT, CDR2 YYEEEE. The CDR3 consists of 15 residues. V lost 2 bases, J lost 2 bases, and 11 bases lay in between. The chain's CDR3 is CASSFALGAYNEQFF. CDR3 DNA: TGTGCCAGCAGCTTCGCTCTAGGGGCCTACAATGAGCAGTTCTTC.

This chain uses TRBV5-1 with TRBJ2-3, with D uncertain. Germline V gives CDR1 SGHRS, CDR2 YFSETQ. This CDR3 is 14 amino acids long. V was cut by 0 bases and J by 4 bases, with 9 bases left in between. CDR3 amino acids: CASSLADLPDTQYF. DNA of the CDR3: TGCGCCAGCAGCTTGGCTGACTTACCAGATACGCAGTATTTT.

The V gene is TRBV7-9, the J gene TRBJ2-5; D perhaps matches TRBD1 (6 bases). Trimming took 5 bases from V and 5 from J, leaving 12 bases between them. From germline, CDR1 is SEHNR and CDR2 FQNEAQ (reference sequence). The CDR3 length is 13 residues. The DNA of the CDR3 is TGTGCCAGCAGCCCAACAGGGATTGAGACCCAGTACTTC. It is translated as CASSPTGIETQYF.

This clone was counted a few times. The chain links TRBV28 to TRBJ1-5; 9 bases align to TRBD1. The CDR3 has 15 amino acids. Per the germline V gene, CDR1 is MDHEN and CDR2 is SYDVKM. Trimming cost V 3 bases and J 4 bases; bases outside gene matches: 4. CDR3: CASSFTGTGNQPQHF. DNA of the CDR3: TGTGCCAGCAGTTTCACCGGGACAGGGAATCAGCCCCAGCATTTT.

The chain is built from TRBV15 and TRBJ2-5; 8 nucleotides agree with TRBD2. This CDR3 has 12 residues. The V segment lost 5 bases and the J segment 9 bases; nucleotides outside the gene matches: 5. Germline V CDR1 and CDR2: LNHNV, YYDKDF (reference sequence). CDR3 in DNA: TGTGCCACCAGCGGCCGGGAGGGGGCCCAGTACTTC. As protein: CATSGREGAQYF.

This chain uses TRBV21-1 with TRBJ2-7; the D call of TRBD1 is as the table states it, not checked on the DNA. TRBV21-1 has pseudogene status. The CDR3 sequence is 20 residues long. CDR3 protein: CASSKANRGQGPTRSYEQYF. The DNA of the CDR3 is TGTGCCAGCAGCAAAGCTAACAGGGGCCAGGGCCCGACTCGCTCCTACGAGCAGTACTTC.

In this sample, this clone turned up once. V gene TRBV28 combines with J gene TRBJ2-7, with 15 bases that match TRBD2. V lost 6 bases to trimming and J lost 1 base; unmatched junction nucleotides: 7. The CDR3 runs to 17 residues. Germline lookup yields CDR1 MDHEN and CDR2 SYDVKM. CDR3 nucleotide sequence: TGTGCCAGCAGACATGGGACTAGCGGGAGGAAATCCTACGAGCAGTACTTC. This encodes CASRHGTSGRKSYEQYF.

This clone appeared a few times. V is TRBV19 and J is TRBJ1-5; D call uncertain. The CDR3 is made up of 15 amino acids. The V end lost 3 bases, the J end lost 2 bases, and 11 bases lay between the germline ends. The germline CDR1 and CDR2 sequences are LNHDA and SQIVND (reference sequence). Here the CDR3 DNA reads TGTGCCAGTAGTATTCACGTCCAGGGCAATCAGCCCCAGCATTTT. As protein: CASSIHVQGNQPQHF.

The gene calls are TRBV19 and TRBJ2-2; 9 nucleotides match TRBD1. V lost 9 bases to trimming and J lost 3 bases; unmatched junction nucleotides: 5. The CDR3 has 14 residues. Germline CDR1 reads LNHDA; CDR2 reads SQIVND (reference sequence). The CDR3 reads CASSGTGYTGELFF. CDR3 nucleotide sequence: TGTGCCAGCTCCGGGACAGGGTACACCGGGGAGCTGTTTTTT. The whole variable domain, remainder taken from reference TRBV19 and TRBJ2-2, is DGGITQSPKYLFRKEGQNVTLSCEQNLNHDAMYWYRQDPGQGLRLIYYSQIVNDFQKGDIAEGYSVSREKKESFPLTVTSAQKNPTAFYLCASSGTGYTGELFFGEGSRLTVL.

The chain couples TRBV5-6 to TRBJ1-2, with 10 positions matching TRBD1. In germline, CDR1 is SGHDT, CDR2 YYEEEE. The CDR3 covers 16 residues. V trimming: 4 bases; J trimming: 7 bases; junction bases outside the gene matches: 13. CDR3 region: CASSADRGQGIGGYTF. The CDR3 coding sequence is TGTGCCAGCAGCGCGGATAGGGGACAGGGGATCGGTGGCTACACCTTC.

The rearrangement joins TRBV28 to TRBJ2-7; D is perhaps TRBD2 (6 bases). CDR3 length: 22 amino acids. Looked up from germline, CDR1 is MDHEN and CDR2 is SYDVKM. Trimming cost V 3 bases and J 5 bases, with 38 bases left between them. CDR3 in amino acids: CASSFSQLPFGLQTGVTDEQYF. The DNA of the CDR3 is TGTGCCAGCAGTTTTTCCCAACTACCATTCGGGCTACAGACGGGAGTGACAGACGAGCAGTACTTC.

J is TRBJ2-2 and V is TRBV7-3, with D maybe TRBD2 (6 bases). Germline CDR1 is SGHTA and CDR2 is FQGTGA. This CDR3 has 15 amino acids. The V end lost 4 bases, the J end lost 2 bases, and 11 bases lay between the germline ends. CDR3 region: CASSSPEGNTGELFF. DNA of the CDR3: TGTGCCAGCAGCTCCCCGGAGGGCAACACCGGGGAGCTGTTTTTT. Using reference TRBV7-3 and TRBJ2-2 for the parts outside the CDR3, the full variable domain is GAGVSQTPSNKVTEKGKYVELRCDPISGHTALYWYRQSLGQGPEFLIYFQGTGAADDSGLPNDRFFAVRPEGSVSTLKIQRTERGDSAVYLCASSSPEGNTGELFFGEGSRLTVL.

The chain links TRBV30 to TRBJ2-3; D is unresolved. Trimming pared 1 base from V and 2 bases from J, leaving 7 bases between. The CDR3 runs 13 residues. The germline V gene encodes CDR1 GTSNPN and CDR2 SVGIG (reference sequence). The DNA of the CDR3 is TGTGCCTGGAGTGCCTCTTACACAGATACGCAGTATTTT. It encodes CAWSASYTDTQYF. Looking up the rest from reference TRBV30 and TRBJ2-3 gives the full variable domain: SQTIHQWPATLVQPVGSPLSLECTVEGTSNPNLYWYRQAAGRGLQLLFYSVGIGQISSEVPQNLSASRPQDRQFILSSKKLLLSDSGFYLCAWSASYTDTQYFGPGTRLTVL.

The chain is built from TRBV5-1 and TRBJ2-3, with a tentative D call TRBD2 (6 bases). CDR1 SGHRS and CDR2 YFSETQ come from the germline V gene. Trimming left V 2 bases short and J 1 base short, with 11 bases between. This CDR3 spans 15 amino acids. The CDR3 region is CASSFGTSRTDTQYF. The CDR3 DNA sequence: TGCGCCAGCAGCTTTGGTACTAGCCGCACAGATACGCAGTATTTT.

V gene TRBV5-6 combines with J gene TRBJ2-7; 7 bases agree with TRBD2. In germline, CDR1 is SGHDT, CDR2 YYEEEE. The J segment lost 6 bases and the V segment lost 0 bases, leaving 9 bases of the junction unmatched. The length of the CDR3 is 15 residues. For the CDR3, the DNA is TGTGCCAGCAGCTTGGGTGGCGGGAGTCGGGGCGAGCAGTACTTC. Translation: CASSLGGGSRGEQYF.

This clone was seen a single time. V and J are TRBV7-2 and TRBJ1-5; D ambiguous. This CDR3 region has 15 residues. With 4 bases removed from V and 3 bases from J, the gap between germline ends came to 13 bases. CDR1 and CDR2 (germline): SGHTA, FQGNSA. The CDR3 reads CASSSRRRDNQPQHF. In nucleotides, the CDR3 is TGTGCCAGCAGCTCCCGAAGGCGGGACAATCAGCCCCAGCATTTT.

This clone has just a few counts. The gene calls are TRBV29-1 and TRBJ1-3, with D hard to call. The CDR3 is 12 amino acids. Germline CDR1 and CDR2: SQVTM and ANQGSEA. The germline V and J ends were trimmed by 4 bases and 1 base, with 5 bases remaining between them. CDR3 sequence: CSVGGSGNTIYF. In nucleotides, the CDR3 is TGCAGCGTTGGAGGGTCTGGAAACACCATATATTTT. Full variable domain (remainder filled in from reference TRBV29-1 and TRBJ1-3): SAVISQKPSRDICQRGTSLTIQCQVDSQVTMMFWYRQQPGQSLTLIATANQGSEATYESGFVIDKFPISRPNLTFSTLTVSNMSPEDSSIYLCSVGGSGNTIYFGEGSWLTVV.

For the CDR3, the DNA is TGTGCCAGTAGTATGGTCCCGGTCATGAACACTGAAGCTTTCTTT. Protein product: CASSMVPVMNTEAFF. The J gene is TRBJ1-1, the V gene TRBV19; D ambiguous. The CDR3 runs to 15 residues. Germline V gene data show CDR1 as LNHDA and CDR2 as SQIVND (reference sequence). V lost 3 bases, J lost 0 bases, and 11 bases lay in between.

This clone showed up just once. V and J are TRBV28 and TRBJ1-2; D remains unclear. This CDR3 spans 14 amino acids. The germline V gene encodes CDR1 MDHEN and CDR2 SYDVKM. Trimming left V 4 bases short and J 4 bases short, with 13 bases between. The CDR3 region is CASSSSEQIYGYTF. The CDR3 DNA follows: TGTGCCAGCAGTTCCTCGGAACAGATCTATGGCTACACCTTC.